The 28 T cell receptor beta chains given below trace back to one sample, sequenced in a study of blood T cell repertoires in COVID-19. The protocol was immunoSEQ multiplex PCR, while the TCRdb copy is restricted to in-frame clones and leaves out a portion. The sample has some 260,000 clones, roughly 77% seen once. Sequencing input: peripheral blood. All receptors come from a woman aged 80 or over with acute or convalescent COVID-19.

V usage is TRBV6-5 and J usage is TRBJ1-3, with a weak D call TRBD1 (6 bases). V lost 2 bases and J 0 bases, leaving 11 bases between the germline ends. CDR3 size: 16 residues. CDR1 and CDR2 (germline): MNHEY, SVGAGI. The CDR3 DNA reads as TGTGCCAGCAGTTACGCCAGGGGATACTCTGGAAACACCATATATTTT. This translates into CASSYARGYSGNTIYF.

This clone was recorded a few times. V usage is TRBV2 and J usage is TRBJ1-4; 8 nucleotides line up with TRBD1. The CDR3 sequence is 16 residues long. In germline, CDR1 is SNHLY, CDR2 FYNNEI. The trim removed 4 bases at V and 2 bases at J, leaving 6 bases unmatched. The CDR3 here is CASSAGQGSTNEKLFF. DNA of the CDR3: TGTGCCAGCAGTGCAGGACAGGGATCGACTAATGAAAAACTGTTTTTT.

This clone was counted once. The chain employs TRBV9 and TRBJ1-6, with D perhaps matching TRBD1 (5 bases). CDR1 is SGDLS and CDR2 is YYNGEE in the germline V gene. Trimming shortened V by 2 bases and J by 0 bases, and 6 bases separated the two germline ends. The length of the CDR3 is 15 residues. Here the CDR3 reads CASSVDSSYNSPLHF. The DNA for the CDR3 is TGTGCCAGCAGCGTCGACAGCTCCTATAATTCACCCCTCCACTTT.

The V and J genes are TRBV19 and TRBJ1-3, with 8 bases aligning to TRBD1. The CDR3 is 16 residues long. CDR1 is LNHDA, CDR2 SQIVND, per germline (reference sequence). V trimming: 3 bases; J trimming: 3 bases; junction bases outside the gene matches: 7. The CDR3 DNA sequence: TGTGCCAGTAGTATTCGGCAGGGGGCATTTGGAAACACCATATATTTT. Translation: CASSIRQGAFGNTIYF.

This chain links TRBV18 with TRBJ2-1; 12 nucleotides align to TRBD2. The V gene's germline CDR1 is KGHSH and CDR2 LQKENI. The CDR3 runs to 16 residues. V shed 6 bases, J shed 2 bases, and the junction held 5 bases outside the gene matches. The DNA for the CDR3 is TGTGCCAGCTCCCAGACTAGCGGGGGCACCTACAATGAGCAGTTCTTC. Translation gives CASSQTSGGTYNEQFF.

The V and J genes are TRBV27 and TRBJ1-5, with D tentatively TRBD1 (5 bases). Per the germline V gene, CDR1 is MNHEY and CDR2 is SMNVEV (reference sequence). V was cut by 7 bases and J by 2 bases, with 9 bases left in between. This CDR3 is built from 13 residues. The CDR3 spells CASKLQGNQPQHF. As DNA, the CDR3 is TGTGCCAGCAAGCTACAGGGCAATCAGCCCCAGCATTTT.

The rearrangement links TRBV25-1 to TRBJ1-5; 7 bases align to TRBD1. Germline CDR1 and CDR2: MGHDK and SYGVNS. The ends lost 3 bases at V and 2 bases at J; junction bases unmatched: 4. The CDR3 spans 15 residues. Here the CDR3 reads CASSDAGTGNQPQHF. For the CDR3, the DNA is TGTGCCAGCAGTGACGCCGGGACAGGCAATCAGCCCCAGCATTTT.

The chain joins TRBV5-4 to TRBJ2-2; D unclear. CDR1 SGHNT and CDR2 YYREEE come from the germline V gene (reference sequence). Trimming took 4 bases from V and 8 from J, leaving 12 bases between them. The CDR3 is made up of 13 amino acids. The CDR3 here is CASSVDRAGELFF. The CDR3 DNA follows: TGTGCCAGCAGCGTGGATAGAGCTGGGGAGCTGTTTTTT.

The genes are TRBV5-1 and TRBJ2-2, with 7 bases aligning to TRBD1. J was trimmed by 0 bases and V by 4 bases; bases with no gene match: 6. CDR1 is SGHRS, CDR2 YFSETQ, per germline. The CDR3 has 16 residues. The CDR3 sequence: CASSRRQGPNTGELFF. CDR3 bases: TGCGCCAGCAGCAGACGACAGGGTCCGAACACCGGGGAGCTGTTTTTT.

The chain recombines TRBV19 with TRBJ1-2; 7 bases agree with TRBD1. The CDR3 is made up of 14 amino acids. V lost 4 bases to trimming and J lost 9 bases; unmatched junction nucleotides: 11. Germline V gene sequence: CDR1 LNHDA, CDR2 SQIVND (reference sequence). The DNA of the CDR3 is TGTGCCAGTAGTAGTAACCCACAGGGGCGAAGCTACACCTTC. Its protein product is CASSSNPQGRSYTF.

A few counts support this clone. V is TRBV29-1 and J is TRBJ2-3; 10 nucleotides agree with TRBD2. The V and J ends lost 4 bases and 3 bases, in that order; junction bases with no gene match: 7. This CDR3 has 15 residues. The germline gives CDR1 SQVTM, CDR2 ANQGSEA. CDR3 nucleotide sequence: TGCAGCGTTGTCTCTAGCGGGAGCGAAACAGATACGCAGTATTTT. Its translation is CSVVSSGSETDTQYF.

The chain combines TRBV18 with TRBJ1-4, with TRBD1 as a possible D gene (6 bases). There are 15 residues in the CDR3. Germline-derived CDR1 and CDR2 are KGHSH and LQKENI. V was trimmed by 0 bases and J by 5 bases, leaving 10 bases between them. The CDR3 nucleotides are TGTGCCAGCTCACCACCGGACAGAGGGAATGAAAAACTGTTTTTT. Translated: CASSPPDRGNEKLFF.

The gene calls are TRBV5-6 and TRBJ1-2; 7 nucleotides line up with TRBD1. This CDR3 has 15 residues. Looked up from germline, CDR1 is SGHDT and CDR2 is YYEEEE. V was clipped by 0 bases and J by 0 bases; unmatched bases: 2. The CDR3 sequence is CASSLGTGTNYGYTF. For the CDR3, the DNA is TGTGCCAGCAGCTTGGGGACAGGAACTAACTATGGCTACACCTTC. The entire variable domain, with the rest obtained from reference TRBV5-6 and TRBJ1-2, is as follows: DAGVTQSPTHLIKTRGQQVTLRCSPKSGHDTVSWYQQALGQGPQFIFQYYEEEERQRGNFPDRFSGHQFPNYSSELNVNALLLGDSALYLCASSLGTGTNYGYTFGSGTRLTVV.

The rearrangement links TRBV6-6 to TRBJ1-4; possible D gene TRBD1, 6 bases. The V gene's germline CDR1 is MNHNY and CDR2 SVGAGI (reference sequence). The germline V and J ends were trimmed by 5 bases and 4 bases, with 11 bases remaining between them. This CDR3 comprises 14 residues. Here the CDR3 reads CASSRQEVNEKLFF. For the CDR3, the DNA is TGTGCCAGCAGTAGACAGGAGGTTAATGAAAAACTGTTTTTT.

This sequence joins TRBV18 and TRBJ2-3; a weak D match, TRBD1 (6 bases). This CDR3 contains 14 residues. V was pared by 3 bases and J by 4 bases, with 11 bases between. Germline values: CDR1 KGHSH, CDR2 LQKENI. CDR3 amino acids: CASSPRQAPDTQYF. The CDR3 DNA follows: TGTGCCAGCTCACCTAGACAGGCTCCAGATACGCAGTATTTT. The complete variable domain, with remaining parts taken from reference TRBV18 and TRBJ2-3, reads NAGVMQNPRHLVRRRGQEARLRCSPMKGHSHVYWYRQLPEEGLKFMVYLQKENIIDESGMPKERFSAEFPKEGPSILRIQQVVRGDSAAYFCASSPRQAPDTQYFGPGTRLTVL.

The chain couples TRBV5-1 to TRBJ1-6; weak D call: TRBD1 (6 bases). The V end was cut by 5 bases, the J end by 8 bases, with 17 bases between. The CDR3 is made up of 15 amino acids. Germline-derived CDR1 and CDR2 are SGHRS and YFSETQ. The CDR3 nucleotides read TGCGCCAGCAGTATGACAGGTCTCTGGGATTCACCCCTCCACTTT. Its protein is CASSMTGLWDSPLHF.

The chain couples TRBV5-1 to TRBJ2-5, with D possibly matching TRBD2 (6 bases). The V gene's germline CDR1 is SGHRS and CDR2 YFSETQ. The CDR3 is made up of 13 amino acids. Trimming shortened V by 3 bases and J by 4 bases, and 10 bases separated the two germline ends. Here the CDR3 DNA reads TGCGCCAGCAGCTCGATGGGAGGAGAGACCCAGTACTTC. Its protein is CASSSMGGETQYF.

The CDR3 nucleotides are TGTGCCAGCAGCATTACAGGGCTGGGCGGCTACACCTTC. It is translated as CASSITGLGGYTF. The gene calls are TRBV5-8 and TRBJ1-2; a possible D gene is TRBD1 (6 bases). This CDR3 spans 13 amino acids. The V gene lost 4 bases and the J gene lost 8 bases, with 15 bases spanning the gap. Germline CDR1 and CDR2: SGHTS and YDEGEE.

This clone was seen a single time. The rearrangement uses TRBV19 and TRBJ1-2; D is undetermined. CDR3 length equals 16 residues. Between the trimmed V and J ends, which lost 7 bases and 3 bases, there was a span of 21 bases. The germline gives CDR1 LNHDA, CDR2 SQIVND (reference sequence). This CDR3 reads CASTPLTGFGDYGYTF. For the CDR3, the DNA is TGTGCCAGTACCCCCTTGACGGGGTTTGGGGACTATGGCTACACCTTC.

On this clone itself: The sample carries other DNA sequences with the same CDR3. CDR3 DNA sequence: TGCGCCAGCAGCTTGGGACTTTTATCCACAGATACGCAGTATTTT. Encoded protein: CASSLGLLSTDTQYF. The V and J genes are TRBV5-1 and TRBJ2-3; unclear D gene. V was pared by 0 bases and J by 2 bases, with 10 bases between. The CDR3 runs to 15 residues. CDR1 and CDR2 from the germline V gene are SGHRS and YFSETQ.

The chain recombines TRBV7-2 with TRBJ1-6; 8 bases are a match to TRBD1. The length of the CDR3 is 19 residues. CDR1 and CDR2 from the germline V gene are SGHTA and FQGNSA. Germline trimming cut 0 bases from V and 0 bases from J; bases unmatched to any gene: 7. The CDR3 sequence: CASSLALNRGSSYNSPLHF. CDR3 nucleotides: TGTGCCAGCAGCTTAGCGCTGAACAGGGGGAGCTCCTATAATTCACCCCTCCACTTT.

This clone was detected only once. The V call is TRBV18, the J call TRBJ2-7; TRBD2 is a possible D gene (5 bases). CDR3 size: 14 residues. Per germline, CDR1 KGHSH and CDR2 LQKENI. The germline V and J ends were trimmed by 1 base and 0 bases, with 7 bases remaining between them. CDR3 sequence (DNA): TGTGCCAGCTCACCACAACGGGACTCCTACGAGCAGTACTTC. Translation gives CASSPQRDSYEQYF.

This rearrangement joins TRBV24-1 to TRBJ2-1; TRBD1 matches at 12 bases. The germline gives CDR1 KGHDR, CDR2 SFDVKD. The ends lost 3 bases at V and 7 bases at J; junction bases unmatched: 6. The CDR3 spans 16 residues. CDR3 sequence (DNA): TGTGCCACCAGTGATGCCGGGACAGGGGGCAAGAATGAGCAGTTCTTC. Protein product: CATSDAGTGGKNEQFF.

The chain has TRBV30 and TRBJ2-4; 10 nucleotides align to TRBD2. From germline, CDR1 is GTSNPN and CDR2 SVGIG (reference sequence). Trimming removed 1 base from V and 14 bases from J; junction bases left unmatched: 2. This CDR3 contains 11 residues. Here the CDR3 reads CAWSDSGRKYF. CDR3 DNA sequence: TGTGCCTGGAGTGATAGCGGGAGGAAGTACTTC.

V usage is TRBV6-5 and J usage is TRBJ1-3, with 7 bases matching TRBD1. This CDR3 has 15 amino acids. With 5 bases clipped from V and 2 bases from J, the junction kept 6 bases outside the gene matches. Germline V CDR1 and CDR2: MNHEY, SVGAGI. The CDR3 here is CASSPQDRAGNTIYF. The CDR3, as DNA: TGTGCCAGCAGTCCCCAAGACAGGGCTGGAAACACCATATATTTT.

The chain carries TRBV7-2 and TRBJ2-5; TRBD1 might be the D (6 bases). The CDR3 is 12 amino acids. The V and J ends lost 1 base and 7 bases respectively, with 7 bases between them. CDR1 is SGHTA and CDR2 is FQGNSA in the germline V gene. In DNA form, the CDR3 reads TGTGCCAGCAGCTTAGAGGGGGTGACCCAGTACTTC. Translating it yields CASSLEGVTQYF.

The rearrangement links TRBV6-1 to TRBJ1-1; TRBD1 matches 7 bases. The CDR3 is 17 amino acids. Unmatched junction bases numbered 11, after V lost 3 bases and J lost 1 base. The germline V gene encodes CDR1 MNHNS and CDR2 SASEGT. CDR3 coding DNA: TGTGCCAGCAGTGATAAGGGGGCCTTAATAGGGAACACTGAAGCTTTCTTT. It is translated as CASSDKGALIGNTEAFF.

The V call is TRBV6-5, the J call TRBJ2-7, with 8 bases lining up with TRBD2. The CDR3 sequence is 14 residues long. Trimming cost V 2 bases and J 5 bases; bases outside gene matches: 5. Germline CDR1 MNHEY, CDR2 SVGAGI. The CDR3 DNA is TGTGCCAGCAGTTACCGGACTAGCTCGGACGAGCAGTACTTC. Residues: CASSYRTSSDEQYF.